Each of the 21 T cell receptor beta chains below was sequenced from the same sample in a study of shared clonotypes between healthy human individuals. Data came from immunoSEQ multiplex PCR; TCRdb stores just in-frame clones and leaves some out. This table holds 2 million to 2.5 million clones, 90% to 96% found once. Material: naive CD4+ T cells sorted from blood. Described subset: CD45RA+ positively selected. Receptors originate from a man aged 18 to 35 in good health.

The V call is TRBV4-2, the J call TRBJ2-5, with TRBD1 matching over 7 bases. Per germline, CDR1 LGHNA and CDR2 YNFKEQ. This CDR3 contains 15 residues. Losses at the gene ends were 0 bases for V and 4 bases for J; bases not matched to a gene: 5. CDR3 region: CASSQDWDSGETQYF. The CDR3 bases are TGTGCCAGCAGCCAAGATTGGGACAGTGGAGAGACCCAGTACTTC.

This clone was found many times. This sample also contains other DNA sequences that code for the same CDR3. V gene TRBV18 combines with J gene TRBJ2-2; D is uncertain. The V end was cut by 3 bases, the J end by 1 base, with 0 bases between. The CDR3 totals 12 residues. CDR1 is KGHSH, CDR2 LQKENI, per germline. CDR3 sequence: CASSPNTGELFF. The CDR3 nucleotides read TGTGCCAGCTCACCGAACACCGGGGAGCTGTTTTTT.

The V call is TRBV19, the J call TRBJ2-2; D may be TRBD1 or TRBD2 (5 bases each). CDR3 size: 15 residues. V was clipped by 6 bases and J by 0 bases, with 11 bases between them. Germline assignment: CDR1 LNHDA and CDR2 SQIVND (reference sequence). The CDR3 coding sequence is TGTGCCAGTAGGGGACGGTTCGCGAACACCGGGGAGCTGTTTTTT. Translated: CASRGRFANTGELFF.

The chain combines TRBV30 with TRBJ1-6; 7 nucleotides match TRBD1. CDR3 length: 17 amino acids. Germline CDR1 reads GTSNPN; CDR2 reads SVGIG (reference sequence). Trimming took 3 bases from V and 8 from J; bases not matched to a gene: 16. CDR3 sequence reads: CAWSGSDRPNPYSPLHF. In nucleotides, the CDR3 is TGTGCCTGGAGCGGTTCGGACAGGCCTAACCCCTATTCACCCCTCCACTTT. The variable domain in full, completed from reference TRBV30 and TRBJ1-6, reads SQTIHQWPATLVQPVGSPLSLECTVEGTSNPNLYWYRQAAGRGLQLLFYSVGIGQISSEVPQNLSASRPQDRQFILSSKKLLLSDSGFYLCAWSGSDRPNPYSPLHFGNGTRLTVT.

The V and J genes are TRBV7-2 and TRBJ2-7; TRBD2 agrees at 9 bases. The CDR3 extends over 15 amino acids. Trimming at V came to 5 bases and at J to 4 bases, leaving 9 bases not matched to a gene. Germline V gene sequence: CDR1 SGHTA, CDR2 FQGNSA. The CDR3 spells CASSALAGGRYEQYF. CDR3 DNA sequence: TGTGCCAGCAGCGCCCTGGCGGGAGGGCGGTACGAGCAGTACTTC.

V is TRBV5-1 and J is TRBJ2-3, with 14 bases that match TRBD2. This CDR3 comprises 15 residues. The germline CDR1 and CDR2 sequences are SGHRS and YFSETQ. V lost 4 bases and J lost 9; bases outside the gene matches: 7. In nucleotides, the CDR3 is TGCGCCAGCAGCCCGGGGACTAGCGGGGGAGAGACGCAGTATTTT. This sequence encodes CASSPGTSGGETQYF.

The J gene is TRBJ1-2, the V gene TRBV19; 9 nucleotides match TRBD1. This CDR3 is 14 amino acids long. With V trimmed by 4 bases and J by 4 bases, 4 bases remained unmatched. Germline V gene lookup returns CDR1 LNHDA and CDR2 SQIVND (reference sequence). The CDR3 here is CASSTRQGVYGYTF. The CDR3 DNA follows: TGTGCCAGTAGTACCCGACAGGGGGTCTATGGCTACACCTTC.

Remarks on this clone: Additional DNA sequences in this sample encode the identical CDR3. The V gene is TRBV6-5, the J gene TRBJ1-1; D is ambiguous. Germline CDR1 reads MNHEY; CDR2 reads SVGAGI. V lost 6 bases to trimming and J lost 1 base, with 9 bases between them. The CDR3 is 13 amino acids. The CDR3 protein is CASSRGQNTEAFF. CDR3 bases: TGTGCCAGCAGCCGTGGTCAGAACACTGAAGCTTTCTTT.

The rearrangement links TRBV19 to TRBJ1-4; tentatively, D is TRBD1 (6 bases). Germline V gene data show CDR1 as LNHDA and CDR2 as SQIVND (reference sequence). The ends were cut back, 11 bases at V and 0 bases at J, with 22 bases in the middle. The CDR3 is made up of 17 amino acids. The chain's CDR3 is CAFLGGADPATNEKLFF. CDR3 nucleotides: TGTGCCTTTCTGGGGGGGGCCGACCCCGCAACTAATGAAAAACTGTTTTTT.

The chain couples TRBV7-9 to TRBJ1-5, with 7 bases lining up with TRBD1. CDR3 size: 14 residues. Losses at the gene ends were 5 bases for V and 2 bases for J; bases not matched to a gene: 3. Germline V CDR1 and CDR2: SEHNR, FQNEAQ (reference sequence). The CDR3 is CASSQGGRNQPQHF. The CDR3 region has the DNA TGTGCCAGCAGCCAGGGGGGGCGCAATCAGCCCCAGCATTTT.

The chain uses TRBV7-2 and TRBJ2-1, with D perhaps TRBD2 (5 bases). Per the germline V gene, CDR1 is SGHTA and CDR2 is FQGNSA. V was trimmed by 6 bases and J by 5 bases, leaving 11 bases between them. CDR3 size: 13 residues. The CDR3 is CASSRLGDNEQFF. CDR3 bases: TGTGCCAGCAGTCGACTGGGAGACAATGAGCAGTTCTTC.

In its sample, this clone was seen once. This sequence joins TRBV19 and TRBJ2-7, with a tentative D call TRBD1 (5 bases). Germline V gene data show CDR1 as LNHDA and CDR2 as SQIVND (reference sequence). The CDR3 length is 14 residues. Between the trimmed V and J ends, which lost 6 bases and 5 bases, there was a span of 17 bases. The CDR3 DNA reads TGTGCCAGTAGACAAATCCCCGGACATAACGAGCAGTACTTC. Translation gives CASRQIPGHNEQYF.

The chain joins TRBV5-1 to TRBJ2-1; D remains ambiguous. Germline V gives CDR1 SGHRS, CDR2 YFSETQ. The V end was cut by 3 bases, the J end by 7 bases, with 11 bases between. The CDR3 spans 13 residues. The DNA for the CDR3 is TGCGCCAGCAGCTCGGTTTTGGATAATGAGCAGTTCTTC. It codes for CASSSVLDNEQFF.

J is TRBJ2-2 and V is TRBV7-2, with TRBD1 matching 8 bases. V dropped 6 bases and J dropped 7; count of bases not matched to a gene: 10. CDR3 length: 15 amino acids. Looked up from germline, CDR1 is SGHTA and CDR2 is FQGNSA. CDR3: CASSPDRGPSGELFF. DNA for the CDR3: TGTGCCAGCAGTCCTGACAGGGGCCCAAGCGGGGAGCTGTTTTTT.

The rearrangement uses TRBV6-6 and TRBJ2-3; maybe TRBD1 (5 bases). Germline CDR1 and CDR2: MNHNY and SVGAGI (reference sequence). V was clipped by 2 bases and J by 4 bases, with 13 bases between them. The CDR3 loop spans 15 amino acids. This chain's CDR3 is CASSYMEQGSDTQYF. CDR3 in DNA: TGTGCCAGCAGTTACATGGAGCAGGGCTCAGATACGCAGTATTTT.

CDR3 coding DNA: TGCAGCGTTGGTCCGCTCATGAACACTGAAGCTTTCTTT. Protein product: CSVGPLMNTEAFF. This sequence joins TRBV29-1 and TRBJ1-1, with D hard to call. CDR1 and CDR2 (germline): SQVTM, ANQGSEA. This CDR3 is 13 amino acids long. V lost 4 bases and J 0 bases, leaving 9 bases between the germline ends.

The J gene is TRBJ2-5, the V gene TRBV2; possible D gene TRBD1, 6 bases. The CDR3 has 15 amino acids. The V gene's germline CDR1 is SNHLY and CDR2 FYNNEI. Deletions cut 1 base from V and 7 bases from J, with 16 bases between. In nucleotides, the CDR3 is TGTGCCAGCAGTGAAGAGGACGTGGGCAGGGGGACCCAGTACTTC. Translating it yields CASSEEDVGRGTQYF.

The rearrangement joins TRBV5-4 to TRBJ1-1; no firm D call. Deletions cut 2 bases from V and 1 base from J, with 6 bases between. CDR1 SGHNT and CDR2 YYREEE come from the germline V gene (reference sequence). The CDR3 has 13 residues. DNA of the CDR3: TGTGCCAGCAGCTTTACATCGAACACTGAAGCTTTCTTT. Protein sequence: CASSFTSNTEAFF.

The V call is TRBV7-2, the J call TRBJ2-5, with D unresolved. With 2 bases removed from V and 9 bases from J, the gap between germline ends came to 16 bases. The CDR3 is 14 amino acids. CDR1 and CDR2 from the germline V gene are SGHTA and FQGNSA. CDR3 residues: CASSLNLGQAAQYF. The CDR3, as DNA: TGTGCCAGCAGCTTAAATCTCGGGCAGGCGGCCCAGTACTTC.

The CDR3 loop reads CSGRPGMDTQYF. The DNA of the CDR3 is TGCAGCGGGAGGCCAGGGATGGATACGCAGTATTTT. The rearrangement uses TRBV29-1 and TRBJ2-3; D possibly matches TRBD1 or TRBD2 (5 bases each). The V end was cut by 7 bases, the J end by 6 bases, with 14 bases between. CDR3 size: 12 residues. The germline V gene encodes CDR1 SQVTM and CDR2 ANQGSEA.

For this clone: Other nucleotide sequences in the sample specify the same CDR3. CDR3 loop: CASSPLQANYGYTF. Here the CDR3 DNA reads TGTGCCAGCTCACCACTCCAGGCTAACTATGGCTACACCTTC. The chain uses TRBV18 and TRBJ1-2; D not resolved. Per germline, CDR1 KGHSH and CDR2 LQKENI. The CDR3 sequence is 14 residues long. The ends were cut back, 1 base at V and 0 bases at J, with 6 bases in the middle.